This T cell receptor delta chain was profiled in a study of Vδ1+ human thymocytes. General observations from the study: The authors advised highly purified populations and single-cell validation. In the thymus, TRG and TRD repertoires looked highly polyclonal with Gaussian CDR3 lengths. Thymic delta-chain repertoires held 15% to 20% Vdelta2 sequences and few Vdelta3, despite high sort purity.

Sorted Vdelta1+ thymocytes were about 97% to 99.6% pure. A note on this clone: Its antigen remains unknown.

This CDR3 is built from 16 residues. Trimming shortened V by 0 bases and J by 2 bases, and 13 bases separated the two germline ends. Per germline, CDR1 TSWWSYY and CDR2 QGS. The template was reverse-transcribed extracted RNA. Pooled V-gene forward primers with one constant-region reverse primer generated the CDR3 amplicons by multiplex PCR. TCRdb called clones anew from the multiplex PCR reads with CATT. This table holds 50,000 to 60,000 delta-chain clones, around 15% found once. The TCR was taken from a girl less than two years old who had congenital heart surgery. The rearrangement links TRDV1 to TRDJ1; D gene uncertain. Material: Vdelta1+ gamma-delta thymocytes from the thymus. Subset defined: FACS-sorted CD3+ TCRalphabeta- TCRVdelta1+ TCRVdelta2- thymocytes. CDR3 loop: CALGELLETLTDKLIF. Written as DNA, the CDR3 is TGTGCTCTTGGGGAACTACTTGAAACCCTAACCGATAAACTCATCTTT.